This is a list of T cell receptor beta chains from one sample in a study of blood T cell repertoires in COVID-19. The method was immunoSEQ multiplex PCR; TCRdb's version includes in-frame clones alone and lacks a portion of them. The sample records around 70,000 clones, 85% to 95% being singletons. Sequences were obtained from peripheral blood. Receptors originate from a woman aged 60 to 75 with active COVID-19. Each CDR3 is given with its conserved first and last residue. The order of the fields is D gene, clone size, J gene, V gene, CDR3 protein, CDR3 DNA. The D gene is left open where the match is weak. Rows may omit the clone size; those that give it use once, few, many or a size class.

NA NA TRBJ1-3 TRBV4-1 CASSQELTSAGGSGNTIYF TGCGCCAGCAGCCAAGAACTGACTTCCGCCGGAGGCTCTGGAAACACCATATATTTT
NA NA TRBJ2-1 TRBV3-1/TRBV3-2 CASSQLAGEQFF TGTGCCAGCAGCCAGCTAGCCGGTGAGCAGTTCTTC
TRBD1 NA TRBJ1-1 TRBV3-1/TRBV3-2 CASSQGTGNTEAFF TGTGCCAGCAGCCAAGGGACAGGGAACACTGAAGCTTTCTTT
NA NA TRBJ2-1 TRBV7-8 CASSLGEDREQFF TGTGCCAGCAGCTTAGGGGAGGACAGGGAGCAGTTCTTC
TRBD2 NA TRBJ2-1 TRBV3-1/TRBV3-2 CASSQDLGLAGGKPNEQFF TGTGCCAGCAGCCAAGATCTGGGACTAGCGGGAGGGAAACCCAATGAGCAGTTCTTC
NA NA TRBJ2-2 TRBV7-2 CASSKQGMVGTNTGELFF TGTGCCAGCAGCAAGCAGGGGATGGTGGGAACGAACACCGGGGAGCTGTTTTTT
NA NA TRBJ1-2 TRBV15 CATSREGSHGYTF TGTGCCACCAGCAGAGAAGGGAGCCATGGCTACACCTTC
NA once TRBJ1-5 TRBV24-1 CATSEGGRYSNQPQHF TGTGCCACCAGTGAAGGGGGACGGTATAGCAATCAGCCCCAGCATTTT
NA NA TRBJ2-1 TRBV12-3/TRBV12-4 CASSYDRFGQFF TGTGCCAGCAGTTACGACAGGTTCGGGCAGTTCTTC
TRBD1 NA TRBJ1-2 TRBV28 CASSSGDRAGYTF TGTGCCAGCAGTTCCGGGGACAGGGCTGGCTACACCTTC
NA once TRBJ2-5 TRBV28 CASSPRGETQYF TGTGCCAGCAGTCCCCGCGGAGAGACCCAGTACTTC
NA NA TRBJ2-6 TRBV29-1 CSGSVAGANVLTF TGCAGCGGGTCGGTCGCTGGGGCCAACGTCCTGACTTTC
NA NA TRBJ2-5 TRBV5-1 CASGLDHIAETQYF TGCGCCAGCGGATTGGACCATATTGCGGAGACCCAGTACTTC